This TCR beta chain appears in the sequencing data of a study of CD8 T cells in Susac syndrome. General study results and limits: It was acknowledged in the study that the number of individuals who were included in its TCR sequencing and HLA analysis was relatively small.

This CDR3 contains 16 residues. Germline V gene sequence: CDR1 MDHEN, CDR2 SYDVKM. V trimming: 7 bases; J trimming: 6 bases; junction bases outside the gene matches: 10. This clonotype occurred once. Antigen: not known. Reverse transcription used roughly 0.5 to 1 ug RNA and random hexamers. The immunoSEQ assay covered 54 Vbeta and 13 Jbeta segments for CDR3. TCRdb re-called the immunoSEQ multiplex PCR reads with MiXCR, one entry per CDR3 protein. The table records fewer than 80,000 distinct CDR3 sequences, 85% to 95% of them present only once. This TCR came from a human donor in good health. This sequence joins TRBV28 and TRBJ2-2; 11 nucleotides align to TRBD1. The source material was CD8+ T cells from PBMCs. The CDR3 sequence: CASTLPGTGGAGELFF. In DNA, the CDR3 is TGTGCCAGCACCCTACCCGGGACAGGGGGGGCCGGGGAGCTGTTTTTT.